The 27 T cell receptor beta chains below were found in one sample sequenced in a study of blood T cell repertoires in COVID-19. Sequencing was performed with immunoSEQ multiplex PCR; in TCRdb, only in-frame clones are kept and a portion is missing. The sample lists 45,000 to 55,000 clones, approximately 88% seen once, with about 2% in the top ten. Sequences were obtained from peripheral blood. Receptors were obtained from a human donor in a cohort sampled during active COVID-19.

The chain uses TRBV7-2 and TRBJ2-5; a weak D match, TRBD2 (5 bases). CDR3 length equals 14 residues. The germline V and J ends were trimmed by 7 bases and 2 bases, with 14 bases remaining between them. The V gene's germline CDR1 is SGHTA and CDR2 FQGNSA. Here the CDR3 reads CASTRAGVQETQYF. The CDR3, as DNA: TGTGCCAGCACTCGGGCCGGGGTACAAGAGACCCAGTACTTC.

This rearrangement joins TRBV27 to TRBJ2-3, with 13 bases aligning to TRBD2. Germline V gene lookup returns CDR1 MNHEY and CDR2 SMNVEV (reference sequence). The CDR3 sequence is 17 residues long. V lost 6 bases and J lost 2; bases outside the gene matches: 8. The CDR3 DNA reads TGTGCCAGCAGCCGCTCGGGACTAGCGGGGATCACAGATACGCAGTATTTT. This sequence encodes CASSRSGLAGITDTQYF.

The chain is built from TRBV5-5 and TRBJ2-3, with unresolved D. The CDR3 has 13 residues. CDR1 SGHKS and CDR2 YYEKEE come from the germline V gene (reference sequence). The V end lost 6 bases, the J end lost 8 bases, and 16 bases lay between the germline ends. The CDR3 DNA reads TGTGCCAGCAAGTCTCGAACAGACCTTACGCAGTATTTT. Translation: CASKSRTDLTQYF.

This rearrangement joins TRBV7-3 to TRBJ2-2; maybe TRBD2 (5 bases). The germline gives CDR1 SGHTA, CDR2 FQGTGA. This CDR3 contains 14 residues. V was clipped by 6 bases and J by 6 bases, with 14 bases between them. The CDR3 region is CASSSFKGAGELFF. CDR3 sequence (DNA): TGTGCCAGCAGTTCTTTTAAGGGAGCCGGGGAGCTGTTTTTT.

This clone was seen only once. This sequence joins TRBV7-6 and TRBJ2-2, with D perhaps matching TRBD2 (5 bases). The V gene lost 0 bases and the J gene lost 3 bases, with 11 bases spanning the gap. The germline CDR1 and CDR2 sequences are SGHVS and FNYEAQ. The CDR3 length is 16 residues. The CDR3 loop reads CASSLAGAEYTGELFF. DNA of the CDR3: TGTGCCAGCAGCTTAGCAGGAGCGGAATACACCGGGGAGCTGTTTTTT.

The rearrangement uses TRBV6-2 or TRBV6-3 and TRBJ2-3; the match to TRBD2 covers 12 bases. V lost 6 bases, J lost 0 bases, and 10 bases stayed unmatched. Germline assignment: CDR1 MNHEY and CDR2 SVGEGT. The CDR3 has 18 residues. CDR3: CASSSRRLAGVSTDTQYF. CDR3 nucleotide sequence: TGTGCCAGCAGCTCCCGGCGACTAGCGGGGGTAAGCACAGATACGCAGTATTTT.

This chain connects TRBV27 to TRBJ2-3; a possible D gene is TRBD2 (5 bases). Trimming removed 5 bases at V and 8 bases at J, with 14 bases between. Per the germline V gene, CDR1 is MNHEY and CDR2 is SMNVEV (reference sequence). The CDR3 has 13 amino acids. The CDR3 reads CASSPSIGSTQYF. In nucleotides, the CDR3 is TGTGCCAGCAGTCCCTCCATTGGGAGTACGCAGTATTTT.

J is TRBJ2-1 and V is TRBV10-3; the match to TRBD2 covers 9 bases. Germline V gives CDR1 ENHRY, CDR2 SYGVKD. V lost 3 bases and J lost 7; bases outside the gene matches: 13. CDR3 length: 17 amino acids. CDR3 DNA sequence: TGTGCCATCAGTGACTCCATTTTGGGACTAGCTAAAAATGAGCAGTTCTTC. The encoded protein is CAISDSILGLAKNEQFF.

V and J are TRBV10-1 and TRBJ1-1, with D uncertain. The CDR3 totals 13 residues. Trimming removed 6 bases at V and 5 bases at J, with 13 bases between. The germline V gene encodes CDR1 WNHNN and CDR2 SYGVQD (reference sequence). The CDR3 reads CASRVDERTEAFF. The CDR3 nucleotides read TGCGCCAGCAGGGTGGACGAGCGGACTGAAGCTTTCTTT.

The chain recombines TRBV4-2 with TRBJ1-6, with D unclear. Germline CDR1 LGHNA, CDR2 YNFKEQ. V was trimmed by 0 bases and J by 16 bases, leaving 13 bases between them. CDR3 length equals 13 residues. The CDR3 DNA follows: TGTGCCAGCAGCCAAGATCGGGGTGGACCTCTCCACTTT. This translates into CASSQDRGGPLHF.

The J gene is TRBJ2-7, the V gene TRBV28; 7 bases map to TRBD1. The ends lost 6 bases at V and 6 bases at J; junction bases unmatched: 11. Germline V gives CDR1 MDHEN, CDR2 SYDVKM. The CDR3 consists of 14 residues. CDR3 coding DNA: TGTGCCAGCAGCTGGACAGGCTCTAGCCGCGAGCAGTACTTC. This codes for CASSWTGSSREQYF.

The CDR3 DNA follows: TGCGCCAGCAGCGGCGAAGGAGTGACAGATACGCAGTATTTT. This gives the protein CASSGEGVTDTQYF. The rearrangement uses TRBV5-1 and TRBJ2-3; D gene unclear. This CDR3 has 14 amino acids. The V end lost 4 bases, the J end lost 3 bases, and 12 bases lay between the germline ends. From germline, CDR1 is SGHRS and CDR2 YFSETQ.

J is TRBJ2-7 and V is TRBV5-5; D perhaps matches TRBD2 (5 bases). Trimming shortened V by 1 base and J by 1 base, and 15 bases separated the two germline ends. The CDR3 covers 16 residues. CDR1 and CDR2 from the germline V gene are SGHKS and YYEKEE (reference sequence). The CDR3, as DNA: TGTGCCAGCAGCTTGATTGGGGTCGGGAAGTCCTACGAGCAGTACTTC. Residues: CASSLIGVGKSYEQYF.

The rearrangement links TRBV6-5 to TRBJ1-1, with D uncertain. The germline gives CDR1 MNHEY, CDR2 SVGAGI. The germline V and J ends were trimmed by 6 bases and 5 bases, with 13 bases remaining between them. The CDR3 runs to 13 residues. CDR3 DNA: TGTGCCAGCAGCTTGAGGGAGGGAACTGAAGCTTTCTTT. Amino acids: CASSLREGTEAFF.

The sample holds one count of this clone. The chain couples TRBV5-3 to TRBJ2-5; 9 positions agree with TRBD2. TRBV5-3 is given ORF status, its function remaining uncertain. This CDR3 region has 17 residues. V was pared by 0 bases and J by 5 bases, with 11 bases of the junction left unmatched. The CDR3 nucleotides read TGTGCCAGAAGCTTGGCGCTAGCGGGGAAATCATGGGAGACCCAGTACTTC. It is translated as CARSLALAGKSWETQYF.

V usage is TRBV9 and J usage is TRBJ1-2; D is undetermined. Germline values: CDR1 SGDLS, CDR2 YYNGEE. The CDR3 has 18 amino acids. V lost 4 bases, J lost 0 bases, and 22 bases lay in between. The CDR3 is CASSLSPGSPGANYGYTF. The CDR3 DNA reads TGTGCCAGCAGCCTTAGCCCGGGATCCCCTGGGGCTAACTATGGCTACACCTTC.

The chain uses TRBV5-1 and TRBJ1-1; D may be TRBD1 (5 bases). The CDR3 extends over 14 amino acids. Trimming took off 4 bases at V and 1 base at J, with 11 bases between the two ends. Germline V gene sequence: CDR1 SGHRS, CDR2 YFSETQ. The CDR3 protein is CASSLGGQNTEAFF. The CDR3 DNA is TGCGCCAGCAGCCTAGGTGGACAGAACACTGAAGCTTTCTTT.

This chain joins TRBV20-1 and TRBJ1-2; tentatively, D is TRBD1 (6 bases). This CDR3 spans 11 amino acids. V shed 5 bases and J shed 3 bases, with 7 bases lying between them. In germline, CDR1 is DFQATT, CDR2 SNEGSKA (reference sequence). The chain's CDR3 is CSARQDYGYTF. The CDR3 region has the DNA TGCAGTGCTCGACAGGACTATGGCTACACCTTC.

V gene TRBV7-6 combines with J gene TRBJ2-3; perhaps TRBD2 as D (6 bases). CDR1 and CDR2 (germline): SGHVS, FNYEAQ. Trimming stripped 5 bases from V and 6 bases from J, with 15 bases between. CDR3 length: 14 amino acids. CDR3 loop: CASSPGEGADTQYF. CDR3 nucleotides: TGTGCCAGCAGCCCGGGGGAAGGAGCGGATACGCAGTATTTT. The whole variable domain, remainder taken from reference TRBV7-6 and TRBJ2-3, is GAGVSQSPRYKVTKRGQDVALRCDPISGHVSLYWYRQALGQGPEFLTYFNYEAQQDKSGLPNDRFSAERPEGSISTLTIQRTEQRDSAMYRCASSPGEGADTQYFGPGTRLTVL.

This rearrangement joins TRBV7-9 to TRBJ2-1; weak D call: TRBD1 (7 bases). Germline CDR1 SEHNR, CDR2 FQNEAQ (reference sequence). Trimming took off 7 bases at V and 4 bases at J, with 29 bases between the two ends. The CDR3 extends over 19 amino acids. As DNA, the CDR3 is TGTGCCAGCACCCTAGGAGGGCGCCCCGGAGGGGGCCTTTACAATGAGCAGTTCTTC. Encoded protein: CASTLGGRPGGGLYNEQFF.

The chain is built from TRBV5-6 and TRBJ1-2; the match to TRBD1 covers 9 bases. Germline values: CDR1 SGHDT, CDR2 YYEEEE. V was pared by 4 bases and J by 4 bases, with 2 bases of the junction left unmatched. This CDR3 is built from 13 residues. For the CDR3, the DNA is TGTGCCAGCAGCACACAGGGGGCCTATGGCTACACCTTC. It specifies CASSTQGAYGYTF.

This chain links TRBV4-3 with TRBJ1-2; D remains unclear. This CDR3 has 13 residues. V gave up 0 bases and J gave up 4 bases, with 6 bases separating them. Germline V gives CDR1 LGHNA, CDR2 YSLEER. The CDR3 sequence: CASSQDPGYGYTF. The CDR3 coding sequence is TGCGCCAGCAGCCAAGATCCAGGCTATGGCTACACCTTC.

This clone was detected only a few times. This chain connects TRBV21-1 to TRBJ2-1; no DNA check was done on the table's D call, TRBD2. TRBV21-1 is assigned pseudogene status. The CDR3 spans 17 residues. The CDR3 is CASSPNPPGGDYNEQFF. CDR3 nucleotides: TGTGCCAGCAGCCCAAACCCGCCTGGCGGGGACTACAATGAGCAGTTCTTC.

CDR3 DNA: TGTGCCAGCAGCCTCAACCGAGGCACTAGAGGCTCCTACGAGCAGTACTTC. Its translation is CASSLNRGTRGSYEQYF. The chain carries TRBV28 and TRBJ2-7; possibly TRBD2 for D (5 bases). CDR3 length: 17 amino acids. Germline V lookup: CDR1 MDHEN, CDR2 SYDVKM. Trimming stripped 6 bases from V and 0 bases from J, with 21 bases between.

The rearrangement joins TRBV5-6 to TRBJ1-3, with 7 nucleotides matching TRBD1. Per germline, CDR1 SGHDT and CDR2 YYEEEE. The CDR3 runs to 14 residues. The junction had 2 bases not matched to a gene; V was cut back by 4 bases and J by 1 base. This CDR3 is CASSKGASGNTIYF. The CDR3 DNA sequence: TGTGCCAGCAGCAAGGGGGCGTCTGGAAACACCATATATTTT.

The V call is TRBV5-5, the J call TRBJ1-4; TRBD1 aligns across 8 bases. The length of the CDR3 is 15 residues. CDR1 is SGHKS, CDR2 YYEKEE, per germline (reference sequence). Trimming removed 8 bases from V and 1 base from J; junction bases left unmatched: 7. The CDR3 spells CASTSGGRTNEKLFF. CDR3 bases: TGTGCCAGTACCTCAGGGGGCCGAACTAATGAAAAACTGTTTTTT.

The V and J genes are TRBV7-8 and TRBJ2-7, with 7 nucleotides matching TRBD1. This CDR3 has 16 residues. CDR1 SGHVS and CDR2 FQNEAQ come from the germline V gene. V was clipped by 1 base and J by 10 bases; unmatched bases: 16. CDR3 in DNA: TGTGCCAGCAGCTTAGGCCGGGACAGAAAAATCCAAGTACAGTACTTC. Encoded protein: CASSLGRDRKIQVQYF.